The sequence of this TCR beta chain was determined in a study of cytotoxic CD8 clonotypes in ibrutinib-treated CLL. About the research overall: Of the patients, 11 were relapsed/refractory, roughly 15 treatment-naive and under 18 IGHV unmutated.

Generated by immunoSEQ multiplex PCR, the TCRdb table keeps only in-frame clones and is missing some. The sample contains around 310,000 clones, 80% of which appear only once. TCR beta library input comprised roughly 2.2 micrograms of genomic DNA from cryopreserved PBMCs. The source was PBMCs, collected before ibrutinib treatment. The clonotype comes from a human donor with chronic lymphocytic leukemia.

The CDR3 loop reads CASSFLALETQYF. For the CDR3, the DNA is TGTGCCAGCAGCTTCCTAGCGTTAGAGACCCAGTACTTC. The chain couples TRBV5-6 to TRBJ2-5; TRBD2 is a possible D gene (6 bases). CDR1 and CDR2 from the germline V gene are SGHDT and YYEEEE. The CDR3 length is 13 residues. V lost 2 bases to trimming and J lost 4 bases, with 9 bases between them.